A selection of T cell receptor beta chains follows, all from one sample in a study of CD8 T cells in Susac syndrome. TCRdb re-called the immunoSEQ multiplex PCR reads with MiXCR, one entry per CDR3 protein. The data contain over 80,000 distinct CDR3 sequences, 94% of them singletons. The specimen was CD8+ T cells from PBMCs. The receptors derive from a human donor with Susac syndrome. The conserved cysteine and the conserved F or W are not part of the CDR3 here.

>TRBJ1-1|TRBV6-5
ASSYSSGRIEAF
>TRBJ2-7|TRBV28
ASSPAVREQY
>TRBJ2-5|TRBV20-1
SARDWETSEAETQY
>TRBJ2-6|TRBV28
ASSRSTGVLTGANVLT
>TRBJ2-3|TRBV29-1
SVEERSGTQY
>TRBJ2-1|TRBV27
ASRTKGWYEQF
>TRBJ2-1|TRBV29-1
SVGLRVLGNEQF
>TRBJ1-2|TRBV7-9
ASRPPNRDLYGYT
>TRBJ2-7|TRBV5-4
ASSVGGGQSEQY
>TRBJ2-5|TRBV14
ASSLRDRGLQETQY
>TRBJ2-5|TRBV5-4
ASSIRTDQETQY
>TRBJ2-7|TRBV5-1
ASSLAILGTYEQY
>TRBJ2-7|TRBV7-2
ATDPGTVGPHEQY
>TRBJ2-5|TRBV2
ATHEGTAITQETQY
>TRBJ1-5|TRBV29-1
SVSTDSVGPQPQH
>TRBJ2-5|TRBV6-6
ASSYLALETQY
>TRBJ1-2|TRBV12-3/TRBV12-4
ASSPGVYGYT